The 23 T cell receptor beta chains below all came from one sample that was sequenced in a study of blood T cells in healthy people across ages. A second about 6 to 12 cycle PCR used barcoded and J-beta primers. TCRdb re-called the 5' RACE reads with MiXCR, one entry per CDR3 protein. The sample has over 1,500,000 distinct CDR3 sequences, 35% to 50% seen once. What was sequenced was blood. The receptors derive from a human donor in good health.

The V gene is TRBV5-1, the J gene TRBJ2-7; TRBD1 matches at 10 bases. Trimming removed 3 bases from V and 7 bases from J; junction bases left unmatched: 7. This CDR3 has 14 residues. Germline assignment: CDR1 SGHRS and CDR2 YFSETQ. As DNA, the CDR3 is TGCGCCAGCAGCTGGGAAGGACAGGGGGGTGAGCAGTACTTC. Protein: CASSWEGQGGEQYF.

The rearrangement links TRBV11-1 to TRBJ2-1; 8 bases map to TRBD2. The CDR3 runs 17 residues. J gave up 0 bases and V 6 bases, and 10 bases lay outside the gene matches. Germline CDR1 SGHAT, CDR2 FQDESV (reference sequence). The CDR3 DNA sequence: TGTGCCAGCAGGGATCCCCTCGGGGGGGCCTCCTACAATGAGCAGTTCTTC. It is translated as CASRDPLGGASYNEQFF.

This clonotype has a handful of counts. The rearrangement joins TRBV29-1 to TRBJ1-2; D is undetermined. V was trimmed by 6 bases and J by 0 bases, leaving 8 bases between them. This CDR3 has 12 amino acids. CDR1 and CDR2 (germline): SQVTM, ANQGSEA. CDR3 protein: CSVTDPNYGYTF. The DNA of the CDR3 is TGCAGCGTGACGGACCCTAACTATGGCTACACCTTC.

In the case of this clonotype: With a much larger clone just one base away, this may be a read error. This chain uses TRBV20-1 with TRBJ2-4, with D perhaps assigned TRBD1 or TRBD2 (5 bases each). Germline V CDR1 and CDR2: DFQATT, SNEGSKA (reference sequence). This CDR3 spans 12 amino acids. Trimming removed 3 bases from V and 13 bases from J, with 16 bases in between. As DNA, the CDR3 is TGCAGTGCTAGCGGGGCCTACAATGAGCAGTACTTC. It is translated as CSASGAYNEQYF.

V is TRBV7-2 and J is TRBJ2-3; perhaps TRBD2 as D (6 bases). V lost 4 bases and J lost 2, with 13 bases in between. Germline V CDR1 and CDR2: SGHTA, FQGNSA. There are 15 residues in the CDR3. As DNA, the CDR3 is TGTGCCAGCAGCTCCATGGGGGAGGACACAGATACGCAGTATTTT. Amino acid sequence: CASSSMGEDTDTQYF.

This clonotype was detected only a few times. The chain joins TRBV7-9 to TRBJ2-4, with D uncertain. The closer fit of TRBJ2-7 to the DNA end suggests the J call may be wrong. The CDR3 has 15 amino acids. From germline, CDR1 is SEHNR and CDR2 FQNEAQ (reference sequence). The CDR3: CASSLESSVYYEQYF. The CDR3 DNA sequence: TGTGCCAGCAGCTTGGAATCCTCCGTCTACTACGAGCAGTACTTC.

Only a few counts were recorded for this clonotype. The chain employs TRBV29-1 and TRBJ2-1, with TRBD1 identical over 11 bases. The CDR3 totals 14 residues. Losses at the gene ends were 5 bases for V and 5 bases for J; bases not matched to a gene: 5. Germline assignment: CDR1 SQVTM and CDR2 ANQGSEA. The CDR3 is CSVLRDRGNNEQFF. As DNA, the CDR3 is TGCAGCGTTCTCCGGGACAGGGGGAACAATGAGCAGTTCTTC.

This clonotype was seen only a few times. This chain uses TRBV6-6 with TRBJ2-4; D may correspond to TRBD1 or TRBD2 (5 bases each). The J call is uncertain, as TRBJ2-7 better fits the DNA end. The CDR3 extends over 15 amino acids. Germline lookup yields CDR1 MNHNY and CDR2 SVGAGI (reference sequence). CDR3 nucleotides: TGTGCCAGCAGTTACCTGGGACCCCGGACCCACGAGCAGTACTTC. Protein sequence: CASSYLGPRTHEQYF.

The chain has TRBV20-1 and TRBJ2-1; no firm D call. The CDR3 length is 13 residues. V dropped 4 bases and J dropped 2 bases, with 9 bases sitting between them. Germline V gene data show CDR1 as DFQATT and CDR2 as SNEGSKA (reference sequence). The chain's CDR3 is CSAIGPTYNEQFF. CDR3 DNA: TGCAGTGCTATTGGGCCGACCTACAATGAGCAGTTCTTC.

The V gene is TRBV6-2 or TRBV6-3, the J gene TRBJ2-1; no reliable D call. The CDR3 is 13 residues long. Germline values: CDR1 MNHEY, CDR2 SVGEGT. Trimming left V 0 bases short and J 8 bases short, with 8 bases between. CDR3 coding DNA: TGTGCCAGCAGTTACTCTTCAAGGGATGAGCAGTTCTTC. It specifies CASSYSSRDEQFF.

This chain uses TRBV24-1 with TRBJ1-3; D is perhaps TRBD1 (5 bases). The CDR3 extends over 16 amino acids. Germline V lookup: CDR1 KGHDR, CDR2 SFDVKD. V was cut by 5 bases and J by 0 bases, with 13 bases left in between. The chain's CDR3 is CATSGRDSGSGNTIYF. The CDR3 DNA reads TGTGCCACCAGTGGTCGGGACTCCGGCTCTGGAAACACCATATATTTT.

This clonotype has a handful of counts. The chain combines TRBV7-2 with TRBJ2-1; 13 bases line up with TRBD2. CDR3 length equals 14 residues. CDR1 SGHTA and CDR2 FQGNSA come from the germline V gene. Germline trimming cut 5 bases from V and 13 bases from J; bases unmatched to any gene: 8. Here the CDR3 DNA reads TGTGCCAGCAGCACCCGACTAGCGGGGGGATTCCAGTTCTTC. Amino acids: CASSTRLAGGFQFF.

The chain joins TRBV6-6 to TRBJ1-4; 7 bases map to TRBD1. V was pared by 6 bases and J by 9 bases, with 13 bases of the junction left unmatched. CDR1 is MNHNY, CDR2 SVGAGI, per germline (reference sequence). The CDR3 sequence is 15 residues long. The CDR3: CASRHTGVRNKKLFF. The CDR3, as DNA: TGTGCCAGCAGACACACAGGGGTACGGAATAAAAAACTGTTTTTT.

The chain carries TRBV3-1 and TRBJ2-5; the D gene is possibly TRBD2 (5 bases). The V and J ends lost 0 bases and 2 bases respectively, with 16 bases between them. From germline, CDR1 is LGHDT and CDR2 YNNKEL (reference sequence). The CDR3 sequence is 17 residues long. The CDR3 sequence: CASSQDEAAVIQETQYF. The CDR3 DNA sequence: TGTGCCAGCAGCCAAGATGAGGCAGCGGTGATTCAAGAGACCCAGTACTTC.

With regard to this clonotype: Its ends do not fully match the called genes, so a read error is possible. CDR3 sequence (DNA): TGCGCCAGCAACTTGGACCCCTCTCCGAATGAAAAACTGTTTTTT. Amino acids: CASNLDPSPNEKLFF. The gene calls are TRBV5-1 and TRBJ1-4; D remains unclear. The CDR3 loop spans 15 amino acids. Per the germline V gene, CDR1 is SGHRS and CDR2 is YFSETQ.

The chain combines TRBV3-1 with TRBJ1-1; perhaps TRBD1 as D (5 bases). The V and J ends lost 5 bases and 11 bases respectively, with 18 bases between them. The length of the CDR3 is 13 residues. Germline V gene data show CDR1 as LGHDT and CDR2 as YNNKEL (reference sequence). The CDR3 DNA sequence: TGTGCCAGCAGCGAAGTCCAGGGTACTGGGGCTTTCTTT. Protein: CASSEVQGTGAFF.

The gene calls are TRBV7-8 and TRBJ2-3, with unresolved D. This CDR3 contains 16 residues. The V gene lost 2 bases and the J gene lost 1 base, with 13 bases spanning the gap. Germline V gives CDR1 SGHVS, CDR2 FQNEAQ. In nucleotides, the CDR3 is TGTGCCAGCAGCTTATTTTGGGATGGTGGCACAGATACGCAGTATTTT. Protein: CASSLFWDGGTDTQYF. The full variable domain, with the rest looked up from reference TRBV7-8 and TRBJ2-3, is GAGVSQSPRYKVAKRGQDVALRCDPISGHVSLFWYQQALGQGPEFLTYFQNEAQLDKSGLPSDRFFAERPEGSVSTLKIQRTQQEDSAVYLCASSLFWDGGTDTQYFGPGTRLTVL.

The CDR3 protein is CASSPGQPFEAFF. The CDR3 DNA follows: TGTGCCAGCAGTCCGGGACAGCCCTTCGAAGCTTTCTTT. The V gene is TRBV2, the J gene TRBJ1-1; 7 bases match TRBD1. Per germline, CDR1 SNHLY and CDR2 FYNNEI. The junction had 8 bases not matched to a gene; V was cut back by 5 bases and J by 8 bases. The CDR3 contains 13 residues. The full variable domain, with the rest looked up from reference TRBV2 and TRBJ1-1, is EPEVTQTPSHQVTQMGQEVILRCVPISNHLYFYWYRQILGQKVEFLVSFYNNEISEKSEIFDDQFSVERPDGSNFTLKIRSTKLEDSAMYFCASSPGQPFEAFFGQGTRLTVV.

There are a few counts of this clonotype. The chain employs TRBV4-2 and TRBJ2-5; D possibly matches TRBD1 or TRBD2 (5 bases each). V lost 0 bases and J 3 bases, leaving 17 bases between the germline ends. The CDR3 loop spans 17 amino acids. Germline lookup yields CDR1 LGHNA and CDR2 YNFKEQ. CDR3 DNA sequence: TGTGCCAGCAGCCAAGAATCGGGCAGGGCGAGGGAAGAGACCCAGTACTTC. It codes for CASSQESGRAREETQYF.

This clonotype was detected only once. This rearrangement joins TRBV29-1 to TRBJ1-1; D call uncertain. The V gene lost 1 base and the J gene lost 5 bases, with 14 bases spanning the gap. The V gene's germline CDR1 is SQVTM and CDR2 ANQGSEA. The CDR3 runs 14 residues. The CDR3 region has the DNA TGCAGCGTTGAAGTTGCGGGATCGGGTACTGAAGCTTTCTTT. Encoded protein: CSVEVAGSGTEAFF.

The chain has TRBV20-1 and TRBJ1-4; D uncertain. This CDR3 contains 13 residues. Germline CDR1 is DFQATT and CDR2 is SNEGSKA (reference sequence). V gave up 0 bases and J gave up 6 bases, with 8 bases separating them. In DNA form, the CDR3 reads TGCAGTGCTAGAGACACTTGGGATGAAAAACTGTTTTTT. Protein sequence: CSARDTWDEKLFF.

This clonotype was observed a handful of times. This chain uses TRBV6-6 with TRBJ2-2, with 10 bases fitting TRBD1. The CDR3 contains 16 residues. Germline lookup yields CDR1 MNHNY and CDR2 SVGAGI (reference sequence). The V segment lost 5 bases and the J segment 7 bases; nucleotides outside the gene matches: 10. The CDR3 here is CASSPTRQGADGELFF. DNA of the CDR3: TGTGCCAGCAGTCCGACAAGACAGGGGGCTGACGGGGAGCTGTTTTTT.

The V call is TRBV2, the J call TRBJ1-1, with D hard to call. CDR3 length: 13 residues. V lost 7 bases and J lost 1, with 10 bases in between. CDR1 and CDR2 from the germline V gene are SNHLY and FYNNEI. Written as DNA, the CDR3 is TGTGCCAGCATAGTCGGAGAGAACACTGAAGCTTTCTTT. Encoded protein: CASIVGENTEAFF.